One sample yielded the 25 T cell receptor beta chains listed below, sequenced in a study of shared clonotypes between healthy human individuals. Sequencing used immunoSEQ multiplex PCR; TCRdb keeps in-frame clones, though not all of them. The sample has roughly 2 million clones, roughly 95% seen once. Sequences were obtained from naive CD4+ T cells sorted from blood. Sample subset: CD45RA+ positively selected. Every receptor here comes from a young man in good health.

This clone turned up a few times. Because it lacks the conserved phenylalanine or tryptophan at the end, this CDR3 is likely a read error. The DNA is left out, because the CDR3 cannot be placed on it with certainty; the CDR3 is given as TCRdb lists it. The chain carries TRBV10-1 and TRBJ1-3; whether TRBD1, the table's D call, matches the DNA was not checked. Looked up from germline, CDR1 is WNHNN and CDR2 is SYGVQD (reference sequence). From its first to its last residue, the CDR3 has 10 amino acids. Here the CDR3 reads CANLHAGTAN.

The chain couples TRBV10-1 to TRBJ2-5; the match to TRBD1 covers 8 bases. This CDR3 has 14 amino acids. Losses at the gene ends were 4 bases for V and 0 bases for J; bases not matched to a gene: 1. Germline CDR1 is WNHNN and CDR2 is SYGVQD (reference sequence). This CDR3 is CASSGDRNQETQYF. As DNA, the CDR3 is TGCGCCAGCAGTGGGGACAGGAACCAAGAGACCCAGTACTTC.

The V gene is TRBV2, the J gene TRBJ2-5; D possibly corresponds to TRBD2 (5 bases). This CDR3 spans 14 amino acids. Per the germline V gene, CDR1 is SNHLY and CDR2 is FYNNEI. V gave up 5 bases and J gave up 0 bases, with 10 bases separating them. The CDR3 DNA reads as TGTGCCAGCAGTTTAAAGCGGAACCAAGAGACCCAGTACTTC. The encoded protein is CASSLKRNQETQYF.

This chain uses TRBV25-1 with TRBJ2-2; a possible D gene is TRBD2 (5 bases). V lost 5 bases and J 2 bases, leaving 9 bases between the germline ends. Germline assignment: CDR1 MGHDK and CDR2 SYGVNS. This CDR3 is built from 14 residues. CDR3 region: CASSLDLNTGELFF. CDR3 nucleotides: TGTGCCAGCAGTTTGGACTTAAACACCGGGGAGCTGTTTTTT.

J is TRBJ2-3 and V is TRBV7-6; maybe TRBD2 (6 bases). Germline V CDR1 and CDR2: SGHVS, FNYEAQ. This CDR3 is built from 14 residues. Deletions cut 3 bases from V and 2 bases from J, with 9 bases between. DNA of the CDR3: TGTGCCAGCAGCTTGTGGGAGGACACAGATACGCAGTATTTT. Translating it yields CASSLWEDTDTQYF.

The V call is TRBV19, the J call TRBJ2-3; TRBD2 might be the D (6 bases). The CDR3 extends over 14 amino acids. Per the germline V gene, CDR1 is LNHDA and CDR2 is SQIVND (reference sequence). The V and J ends lost 10 bases and 2 bases respectively, with 16 bases between them. The CDR3 coding sequence is TGTGCCACCGCGGCAGGGAGGTCCACAGATACGCAGTATTTT. Its translation: CATAAGRSTDTQYF.

The CDR3 bases are TGCGCCAGCAGGAGGCCAGCTTCCTACGAGCAGTACTTC. Residues: CASRRPASYEQYF. V is TRBV10-2 and J is TRBJ2-7; D gene uncertain. Germline CDR1 is WSHSY and CDR2 is SAAADI. The V end lost 6 bases, the J end lost 1 base, and 10 bases lay between the germline ends. The CDR3 totals 13 residues.

This clone is a singleton in its sample. The V call is TRBV5-4, the J call TRBJ1-4; D is perhaps TRBD1 (5 bases). The CDR3 has 16 amino acids. CDR1 and CDR2 (germline): SGHNT, YYREEE (reference sequence). The V and J ends lost 0 bases and 7 bases respectively, with 16 bases between them. The CDR3 protein is CASSLVVQGRGEKLFF. CDR3 bases: TGTGCCAGCAGCTTGGTAGTTCAGGGAAGAGGTGAAAAACTGTTTTTT.

The genes are TRBV9 and TRBJ2-1; 10 bases agree with TRBD2. Looked up from germline, CDR1 is SGDLS and CDR2 is YYNGEE. This CDR3 comprises 15 residues. V trimming: 0 bases; J trimming: 9 bases; junction bases outside the gene matches: 6. In DNA form, the CDR3 reads TGTGCCAGCAGCGTAGAACTAGCGGGAAGGGGTGAGCAGTTCTTC. It encodes CASSVELAGRGEQFF. Combining the CDR3 with reference TRBV9 and TRBJ2-1 gives the whole variable domain DSGVTQTPKHLITATGQRVTLRCSPRSGDLSVYWYQQSLDQGLQFLIQYYNGEERAKGNILERFSAQQFPDLHSELNLSSLELGDSALYFCASSVELAGRGEQFFGPGTRLTVL.

V and J are TRBV6-6 and TRBJ2-7, with 11 bases identical to TRBD2. V shed 6 bases and J 7 bases; nucleotides not matched to a gene: 11. CDR1 is MNHNY, CDR2 SVGAGI, per germline (reference sequence). The CDR3 spans 15 residues. The DNA of the CDR3 is TGTGCCAGCAGGGGGGGACTAGCGGACCTCTGGGAGCAGTACTTC. Protein product: CASRGGLADLWEQYF.

The J gene is TRBJ2-7, the V gene TRBV6-6, with D unresolved. This CDR3 has 13 amino acids. Germline CDR1 and CDR2: MNHNY and SVGAGI (reference sequence). V lost 2 bases, J lost 6 bases, and 11 bases lay in between. CDR3 amino acids: CASSYGDQPEQYF. CDR3 bases: TGTGCCAGCAGTTACGGCGATCAGCCCGAGCAGTACTTC.

About this clone: At the DNA level, this CDR3 is encoded by other sequences in the same sample as well. The chain recombines TRBV18 with TRBJ1-5; the D gene is possibly TRBD1 (5 bases). The germline CDR1 and CDR2 sequences are KGHSH and LQKENI. The length of the CDR3 is 16 residues. V was trimmed by 0 bases and J by 1 base, leaving 10 bases between them. Here the CDR3 DNA reads TGTGCCAGCTCACCACCGGGAGGGGTAAGCAATCAGCCCCAGCATTTT. Translation gives CASSPPGGVSNQPQHF.

The J gene is TRBJ1-6, the V gene TRBV6-6, with a tentative D call TRBD1 (5 bases). The germline V gene encodes CDR1 MNHNY and CDR2 SVGAGI (reference sequence). The CDR3 totals 16 residues. Deletions cut 0 bases from V and 9 bases from J, with 15 bases between. The CDR3 reads CASSYSKQRRGSPLHF. The CDR3 coding sequence is TGTGCCAGCAGTTACTCGAAACAGCGAAGGGGTTCACCCCTCCACTTT.

The chain is built from TRBV6-5 and TRBJ1-1, with a possible D match to TRBD1 (5 bases). V was shortened by 4 bases and J by 0 bases, with 9 bases between the two germline ends. Germline CDR1 MNHEY, CDR2 SVGAGI. The CDR3 is 14 residues long. CDR3 coding DNA: TGTGCCAGCAGTTCCGAGGGGCTGAACACTGAAGCTTTCTTT. Translating it yields CASSSEGLNTEAFF.

The J gene is TRBJ2-3, the V gene TRBV28, with a weak D call TRBD2 (6 bases). CDR1 and CDR2 (germline): MDHEN, SYDVKM. The germline V and J ends were trimmed by 1 base and 2 bases, with 10 bases remaining between them. The CDR3 is 15 residues long. The CDR3 region is CASSLLPGLTDTQYF. The CDR3 DNA follows: TGTGCCAGCAGTTTATTACCGGGACTCACAGATACGCAGTATTTT. The full variable domain, with the rest looked up from reference TRBV28 and TRBJ2-3, is DVKVTQSSRYLVKRTGEKVFLECVQDMDHENMFWYRQDPGLGLRLIYFSYDVKMKEKGDIPEGYSVSREKKERFSLILESASTNQTSMYLCASSLLPGLTDTQYFGPGTRLTVL.

The J gene is TRBJ1-3, the V gene TRBV28; D gene ambiguous. The ends were cut back, 2 bases at V and 2 bases at J, with 10 bases in the middle. The CDR3 consists of 15 residues. Germline CDR1 and CDR2: MDHEN and SYDVKM. The CDR3 coding sequence is TGTGCCAGCAGTTTAAGGACTTACCCTGGAAACACCATATATTTT. Translated, it gives CASSLRTYPGNTIYF.

CDR3 region: CASSPGGTQYF. CDR3 DNA sequence: TGTGCCAGCAGTCCCGGCGGGACCCAGTACTTC. The V call is TRBV28, the J call TRBJ2-5; D remains ambiguous. The germline V and J ends were trimmed by 5 bases and 7 bases, with 8 bases remaining between them. CDR3 size: 11 residues. Germline V CDR1 and CDR2: MDHEN, SYDVKM.

The chain employs TRBV28 and TRBJ2-1, with D uncertain. Germline lookup yields CDR1 MDHEN and CDR2 SYDVKM. The V gene lost 7 bases and the J gene lost 9 bases, with 13 bases spanning the gap. This CDR3 has 12 amino acids. In DNA, the CDR3 is TGTGCCAGCAAGGAACGGATCCGTGAGCAGTTCTTC. This gives the protein CASKERIREQFF. Variable domain in full (rest from reference TRBV28 and TRBJ2-1): DVKVTQSSRYLVKRTGEKVFLECVQDMDHENMFWYRQDPGLGLRLIYFSYDVKMKEKGDIPEGYSVSREKKERFSLILESASTNQTSMYLCASKERIREQFFGPGTRLTVL.

In the case of this clone: Other DNA sequences in this specimen translate into the identical CDR3. V usage is TRBV30 and J usage is TRBJ1-5, with D possibly TRBD1 on 6 matching bases. This CDR3 is 13 amino acids long. Trimming took 1 base from V and 4 from J, leaving 8 bases between them. In germline, CDR1 is GTSNPN, CDR2 SVGIG (reference sequence). The CDR3 loop is CAWSDRVNQPQHF. In DNA, the CDR3 is TGTGCCTGGAGTGACAGGGTGAATCAGCCCCAGCATTTT. The entire variable domain, with the rest obtained from reference TRBV30 and TRBJ1-5, is as follows: SQTIHQWPATLVQPVGSPLSLECTVEGTSNPNLYWYRQAAGRGLQLLFYSVGIGQISSEVPQNLSASRPQDRQFILSSKKLLLSDSGFYLCAWSDRVNQPQHFGDGTRLSIL.

About this clone itself: This CDR3 is also generated by other DNA sequences in the sample. V is TRBV28 and J is TRBJ1-1; 7 bases align to TRBD1. Unmatched junction bases numbered 1, after V lost 1 base and J lost 8 bases. The CDR3 has 12 residues. The germline gives CDR1 MDHEN, CDR2 SYDVKM. CDR3 nucleotide sequence: TGTGCCAGCAGTTTATTGACAGGGGAAGCTTTCTTT. This sequence encodes CASSLLTGEAFF.

The V gene is TRBV7-6, the J gene TRBJ2-1, with no clear D. The CDR3 extends over 15 amino acids. V shed 3 bases and J shed 0 bases, with 9 bases lying between them. CDR1 and CDR2 (germline): SGHVS, FNYEAQ. Here the CDR3 DNA reads TGTGCCAGCAGCTTGGGATTCTTCTCCTACAATGAGCAGTTCTTC. Translation gives CASSLGFFSYNEQFF.

The chain couples TRBV4-1 to TRBJ2-5, with 7 bases lining up with TRBD1. Trimming took 0 bases from V and 5 from J; bases not matched to a gene: 6. This CDR3 is built from 15 residues. Germline lookup yields CDR1 MGHRA and CDR2 YSYEKL. The CDR3 reads CASSQEAGGVETQYF. The CDR3, as DNA: TGCGCCAGCAGCCAAGAGGCAGGGGGAGTGGAGACCCAGTACTTC.

The chain carries TRBV18 and TRBJ1-1; D is undetermined. V gave up 3 bases and J gave up 6 bases, with 14 bases separating them. Germline assignment: CDR1 KGHSH and CDR2 LQKENI. The CDR3 is 14 amino acids. CDR3 DNA sequence: TGTGCCAGCTCACCCGGGAGGCAGGTGCCTGAAGCTTTCTTT. Translation gives CASSPGRQVPEAFF.

Concerning this clone: Sequence at one end of the junction differs from germline and may be a read error. The V and J genes are TRBV28 and TRBJ2-6, with D possibly matching TRBD1 (7 bases). Germline V gives CDR1 MDHEN, CDR2 SYDVKM. The CDR3 spans 13 residues. CDR3 DNA: TGTGCCAGCAGTTATCAGGGGGGCAACGTCCTGACTTTC. This gives the protein CASSYQGGNVLTF.

The chain has TRBV29-1 and TRBJ1-4; D possibly corresponds to TRBD1 (6 bases). V was pared by 5 bases and J by 6 bases, with 22 bases between. Germline lookup yields CDR1 SQVTM and CDR2 ANQGSEA. This CDR3 contains 16 residues. The CDR3, as DNA: TGCAGCGTTACCACGCAGGGTGGGGGCGCATATGAAAAACTGTTTTTT. Translating it yields CSVTTQGGGAYEKLFF.